The 18 T cell receptor beta chains below come from one sample, sequenced in a study of cytomegalovirus exposure and HLA in healthy donors. The PCR contained 60 Vbeta and 13 Jbeta primers. The assay was immunoSEQ multiplex PCR, and TCRdb's table has in-frame clones only and misses some. Of around 130,000 clones in the sample, about 85% are singletons; the top ten hold around 1.7%. Sequencing was done on a sample of PBMCs. All receptors come from a boy between 5 and 17 years old in good health and CMV-seronegative.

This rearrangement joins TRBV5-1 to TRBJ2-1; D possibly corresponds to TRBD2 (5 bases). Between the trimmed V and J ends, which lost 0 bases and 4 bases, there was a span of 14 bases. Per the germline V gene, CDR1 is SGHRS and CDR2 is YFSETQ. The CDR3 runs to 16 residues. The CDR3 coding sequence is TGCGCCAGCAGCTTGGAGGGTGGGAGCAGGTACAATGAGCAGTTCTTC. It translates to CASSLEGGSRYNEQFF. Together with reference TRBV5-1 and TRBJ2-1, the CDR3 gives the full variable domain: KAGVTQTPRYLIKTRGQQVTLSCSPISGHRSVSWYQQTPGQGLQFLFEYFSETQRNKGNFPGRFSGRQFSNSRSEMNVSTLELGDSALYLCASSLEGGSRYNEQFFGPGTRLTVL.

This chain's CDR3 is CASSPSRQGGQETQYF. CDR3 nucleotides: TGCGCCAGCAGCCCGTCACGGCAGGGGGGCCAAGAGACCCAGTACTTC. The V call is TRBV5-1, the J call TRBJ2-5; the D gene is possibly TRBD1 (7 bases). The CDR3 runs to 16 residues. Germline lookup yields CDR1 SGHRS and CDR2 YFSETQ. V dropped 4 bases and J dropped 1 base, with 17 bases sitting between them.

This chain joins TRBV18 and TRBJ2-5; the match to TRBD2 covers 7 bases. CDR3 length equals 15 residues. Germline V gene sequence: CDR1 KGHSH, CDR2 LQKENI. V dropped 6 bases and J dropped 3; count of bases not matched to a gene: 10. In nucleotides, the CDR3 is TGTGCCAGCTCGCCCCTGGGGGGGGGAGAAGAGACCCAGTACTTC. Translated, it gives CASSPLGGGEETQYF.

This sequence joins TRBV7-2 and TRBJ1-2; TRBD1 matches 7 bases. Trimming removed 5 bases from V and 8 bases from J; junction bases left unmatched: 5. Germline V gives CDR1 SGHTA, CDR2 FQGNSA. The CDR3 is made up of 12 amino acids. The CDR3 loop is CASSLTGEGYTF. The CDR3 coding sequence is TGTGCCAGCAGCCTAACAGGGGAAGGCTACACCTTC.

The chain employs TRBV6-5 and TRBJ1-1; D unresolved. Germline CDR1 and CDR2: MNHEY and SVGAGI. The V end lost 0 bases, the J end lost 8 bases, and 10 bases lay between the germline ends. The CDR3 runs to 13 residues. CDR3 in DNA: TGTGCCAGCAGTTACTCGCGAGGGCTCGAAGCTTTCTTT. It translates to CASSYSRGLEAFF.

This clone appeared a single time. The chain links TRBV27 to TRBJ1-2; possibly TRBD1 for D (6 bases). CDR3 size: 12 residues. Trimming took off 7 bases at V and 3 bases at J, with 9 bases between the two ends. Germline CDR1 is MNHEY and CDR2 is SMNVEV (reference sequence). CDR3 DNA: TGTGCCAGCATAGACAGGCACTATGGCTACACCTTC. Encoded protein: CASIDRHYGYTF.

At least ten counts were recorded for this clone. The rearrangement uses TRBV10-3 and TRBJ2-6; TRBD1 might be the D (6 bases). V was shortened by 1 base and J by 4 bases, with 11 bases between the two germline ends. CDR1 ENHRY and CDR2 SYGVKD come from the germline V gene. The CDR3 contains 16 residues. In DNA form, the CDR3 reads TGTGCCATCAGTGAGTTACAGGGAACAGGGGCCAACGTCCTGACTTTC. Encoded protein: CAISELQGTGANVLTF.

V usage is TRBV27 and J usage is TRBJ2-1; 7 bases map to TRBD2. Trimming took 3 bases from V and 7 from J; bases not matched to a gene: 12. There are 16 residues in the CDR3. Germline V gene data show CDR1 as MNHEY and CDR2 as SMNVEV (reference sequence). CDR3 coding DNA: TGTGCCAGCAGTTTTGGGCGGGGCGGAGCGGGGAATGAGCAGTTCTTC. Translation gives CASSFGRGGAGNEQFF.

The genes are TRBV5-4 and TRBJ2-7; TRBD2 might be the D (6 bases). The CDR3 has 14 residues. V was clipped by 0 bases and J by 4 bases, with 11 bases between them. CDR1 is SGHNT and CDR2 is YYREEE in the germline V gene (reference sequence). The CDR3 bases are TGTGCCAGCAGCTTGGGGCCGGCGGGATACGAGCAGTACTTC. Protein sequence: CASSLGPAGYEQYF.

The rearrangement links TRBV2 to TRBJ2-7; 8 bases match TRBD1. The CDR3 is 13 residues long. Germline CDR1 and CDR2: SNHLY and FYNNEI. V lost 10 bases, J lost 3 bases, and 8 bases stayed unmatched. CDR3 loop: CATSPTGVYEQYF. The DNA for the CDR3 is TGTGCCACCTCGCCGACAGGGGTCTACGAGCAGTACTTC.

The CDR3: CASSSGQGFEQYF. In DNA form, the CDR3 reads TGTGCCAGCAGCTCTGGACAGGGCTTCGAGCAGTACTTC. This sequence joins TRBV7-3 and TRBJ2-7, with 8 bases that match TRBD1. The trim removed 4 bases at V and 6 bases at J, leaving 5 bases unmatched. This CDR3 region has 13 residues. The germline V gene has CDR1 SGHTA and CDR2 FQGTGA.

DNA of the CDR3: TGTGCCAGCAGCCCGGACAGGCGTTACAATGAGCAGTTCTTC. Encoded protein: CASSPDRRYNEQFF. This chain links TRBV11-1 with TRBJ2-1, with 7 bases identical to TRBD1. Per the germline V gene, CDR1 is SGHAT and CDR2 is FQDESV (reference sequence). The V segment lost 5 bases and the J segment 4 bases; nucleotides outside the gene matches: 5. This CDR3 has 14 amino acids.

This chain connects TRBV29-1 to TRBJ2-3, with 9 bases matching TRBD2. Germline V lookup: CDR1 SQVTM, CDR2 ANQGSEA. The ends lost 4 bases at V and 4 bases at J; junction bases unmatched: 3. CDR3 length: 13 amino acids. DNA for the CDR3: TGCAGCGTTGGCGGGAGGGTCGCAGATACGCAGTATTTT. It encodes CSVGGRVADTQYF.

The genes are TRBV10-3 and TRBJ2-3; 10 nucleotides agree with TRBD2. This CDR3 comprises 17 residues. Germline V gene sequence: CDR1 ENHRY, CDR2 SYGVKD. V lost 8 bases, J lost 1 base, and 12 bases stayed unmatched. DNA for the CDR3: TGTGCCATCGGGGAGCGGGGGGGCAGGTATGGCACAGATACGCAGTATTTT. Translated: CAIGERGGRYGTDTQYF.

J is TRBJ2-3 and V is TRBV4-1; the match to TRBD1 covers 9 bases. After removal of 6 bases from V and 5 bases from J, the junction contained 12 bases not matched to a gene. CDR1 and CDR2 from the germline V gene are MGHRA and YSYEKL. CDR3 length: 16 residues. The CDR3 DNA follows: TGCGCCAGCAGGCCCACCGGGACAGGGACAGGAGATACGCAGTATTTT. Translated, it gives CASRPTGTGTGDTQYF.

The chain joins TRBV11-2 to TRBJ1-2; tentatively, D is TRBD1 (6 bases). Germline lookup yields CDR1 SGHAT and CDR2 FQNNGV. This CDR3 has 14 residues. Trimming took off 5 bases at V and 7 bases at J, with 17 bases between the two ends. CDR3 sequence (DNA): TGTGCCAGCAGCCGTAACTCAGGGGTGGCTGGCTACACCTTC. It is translated as CASSRNSGVAGYTF.

The chain is built from TRBV10-3 and TRBJ1-2; 8 bases match TRBD1. Per the germline V gene, CDR1 is ENHRY and CDR2 is SYGVKD. This CDR3 region has 16 residues. Trimming at V came to 2 bases and at J to 2 bases, leaving 7 bases not matched to a gene. Written as DNA, the CDR3 is TGTGCCATCAGTGAGACCGACAGGGGATGGAACTATGGCTACACCTTC. Translating it yields CAISETDRGWNYGYTF.

As for this clone: One junction end disagrees with the germline gene, perhaps due to a read error. The gene calls are TRBV7-9 and TRBJ2-3, with D unresolved. CDR1 SEHNR and CDR2 FQNEAQ come from the germline V gene (reference sequence). CDR3 length: 14 amino acids. DNA for the CDR3: TGTTCCAGCAGCCCTATAGAGTACACAGATACGCAGTATTTT. The encoded protein is CSSSPIEYTDTQYF.